The 20 T cell receptor beta chains below were found in one sample sequenced in a study of cytomegalovirus exposure and HLA in healthy donors. Profiled with immunoSEQ multiplex PCR; TCRdb holds only in-frame clones, not every one. The sample has 56,000 or so clones, roughly 92% seen once. Sequencing used PBMCs. Receptors were obtained from a man between 18 and 35 years old in good health and CMV-seronegative.

A word on this clone: This CDR3 is also generated by other DNA sequences in the sample. The chain recombines TRBV5-1 with TRBJ2-1; a weak D match, TRBD1 (5 bases). The V gene lost 3 bases and the J gene lost 6 bases, with 7 bases spanning the gap. Germline CDR1 is SGHRS and CDR2 is YFSETQ. The CDR3 length is 12 residues. CDR3 in DNA: TGCGCCAGCAGCTCTAGGGGCAATGAGCAGTTCTTC. Amino acid sequence: CASSSRGNEQFF.

The rearrangement links TRBV6-5 to TRBJ2-7; D might be TRBD1 (6 bases). Looked up from germline, CDR1 is MNHEY and CDR2 is SVGAGI. CDR3 length: 12 residues. The germline V and J ends were trimmed by 5 bases and 7 bases, with 12 bases remaining between them. The CDR3 DNA sequence: TGTGCCAGCAGTCCACAGGGAAGGGAGCAGTACTTC. This encodes CASSPQGREQYF.

The V call is TRBV28, the J call TRBJ2-7; 11 bases fit TRBD2. The CDR3 runs 14 residues. V gave up 6 bases and J gave up 7 bases; unmatched junction bases: 8. Germline values: CDR1 MDHEN, CDR2 SYDVKM. The CDR3 region has the DNA TGTGCCAGCAGACCAGGACTAGCGGGTGAGGAGCAGTACTTC. Translating it yields CASRPGLAGEEQYF.

This chain connects TRBV29-1 to TRBJ2-2; possibly TRBD2 for D (6 bases). V dropped 7 bases and J dropped 1 base, with 10 bases sitting between them. This CDR3 region has 13 residues. The V gene's germline CDR1 is SQVTM and CDR2 ANQGSEA. CDR3 nucleotide sequence: TGCAGCGCCCGGACTAAGAACACCGGGGAGCTGTTTTTT. Translated, it gives CSARTKNTGELFF.

Written as DNA, the CDR3 is TGTGCCAGCAGTTTATTTAGCGGGAGAATCGAGCAGTACTTC. Translation gives CASSLFSGRIEQYF. The chain links TRBV27 to TRBJ2-7; TRBD2 matches 9 bases. Germline loops: CDR1 MNHEY, CDR2 SMNVEV (reference sequence). The CDR3 runs 14 residues. Trimming cost V 1 base and J 6 bases; bases outside gene matches: 4.

CDR3 in amino acids: CASTSGRALATGELFF. The CDR3 nucleotides are TGTGCCAGCACCAGCGGGAGGGCCTTGGCCACCGGGGAGCTGTTTTTT. The V call is TRBV28, the J call TRBJ2-2, with TRBD2 matching over 10 bases. The CDR3 extends over 16 amino acids. V lost 7 bases and J lost 4; bases outside the gene matches: 9. Germline CDR1 reads MDHEN; CDR2 reads SYDVKM.

The chain joins TRBV7-9 to TRBJ2-3; the D gene is possibly TRBD2 (5 bases). Trimming removed 9 bases from V and 0 bases from J, with 13 bases in between. The CDR3 runs to 14 residues. Germline V CDR1 and CDR2: SEHNR, FQNEAQ (reference sequence). CDR3 sequence: CASLPRTSTDTQYF. The CDR3, as DNA: TGTGCCAGTCTCCCGCGGACTAGCACAGATACGCAGTATTTT.

The chain joins TRBV9 to TRBJ2-5; 8 bases map to TRBD2. The V segment lost 3 bases and the J segment 3 bases; nucleotides outside the gene matches: 7. The CDR3 contains 15 residues. The germline V gene encodes CDR1 SGDLS and CDR2 YYNGEE. This CDR3 is CASSGLGTRKETQYF. DNA of the CDR3: TGTGCCAGCAGCGGACTCGGGACTAGAAAAGAGACCCAGTACTTC.

This chain links TRBV21-1 with TRBJ1-4; TRBD1, the table's D call, lacks a check against the DNA. TRBV21-1 is labeled a pseudogene. CDR3 length equals 14 residues. CDR3 sequence reads: CASSSDRGETPLFF. The CDR3 nucleotides read TGTGCCAGCAGCAGCGACAGGGGAGAAACTCCCTTGTTTTTT.

The gene calls are TRBV5-1 and TRBJ1-2; D ambiguous. This CDR3 contains 13 residues. Trimming removed 0 bases at V and 4 bases at J, with 7 bases between. The germline V gene encodes CDR1 SGHRS and CDR2 YFSETQ. Here the CDR3 reads CASSLAAGYGYTF. CDR3 sequence (DNA): TGCGCCAGCAGCTTGGCGGCAGGCTATGGCTACACCTTC.

The chain has TRBV6-5 and TRBJ2-7, with D possibly being TRBD2 (7 bases). The CDR3 has 15 residues. The germline gives CDR1 MNHEY, CDR2 SVGAGI. V was shortened by 6 bases and J by 3 bases, with 18 bases between the two germline ends. CDR3 region: CASRTGGQGYYEQYF. In DNA form, the CDR3 reads TGTGCCAGCAGGACGGGGGGACAAGGATACTACGAGCAGTACTTC.

J is TRBJ2-7 and V is TRBV10-1, with D possibly being TRBD1 (6 bases). The CDR3 runs to 15 residues. CDR1 and CDR2 (germline): WNHNN, SYGVQD (reference sequence). With 2 bases removed from V and 2 bases from J, the gap between germline ends came to 13 bases. This chain's CDR3 is CASSERPGATYEQYF. The CDR3, as DNA: TGCGCCAGCAGTGAGAGGCCAGGGGCAACCTACGAGCAGTACTTC.

DNA of the CDR3: TGTGCCAGCAGCAGAGCAGATACGCAGTATTTT. Protein sequence: CASSRADTQYF. The chain combines TRBV9 with TRBJ2-3; the D is unclear. The CDR3 has 11 amino acids. CDR1 and CDR2 from the germline V gene are SGDLS and YYNGEE. V lost 4 bases to trimming and J lost 4 bases, with 4 bases between them. The full variable domain, with the rest looked up from reference TRBV9 and TRBJ2-3, is DSGVTQTPKHLITATGQRVTLRCSPRSGDLSVYWYQQSLDQGLQFLIQYYNGEERAKGNILERFSAQQFPDLHSELNLSSLELGDSALYFCASSRADTQYFGPGTRLTVL.

J is TRBJ2-7 and V is TRBV14, with D possibly matching TRBD2 (6 bases). CDR1 and CDR2 (germline): SGHDN, FVKESK. CDR3 size: 14 residues. Trimming stripped 1 base from V and 5 bases from J, with 12 bases between. The CDR3 region is CASSQVGGYDEQYF. CDR3 coding DNA: TGTGCCAGCAGCCAAGTTGGAGGGTATGACGAGCAGTACTTC.

The rearrangement joins TRBV19 to TRBJ1-4, with D perhaps matching TRBD1 (6 bases). The V end was cut by 5 bases, the J end by 2 bases, with 15 bases between. The CDR3 length is 16 residues. CDR1 and CDR2 from the germline V gene are LNHDA and SQIVND (reference sequence). As DNA, the CDR3 is TGTGCCAGTAGTCCAACTCGACAGGTCACTAATGAAAAACTGTTTTTT. It specifies CASSPTRQVTNEKLFF.

The genes are TRBV5-5 and TRBJ2-3; D is ambiguous. This CDR3 contains 14 residues. CDR1 and CDR2 from the germline V gene are SGHKS and YYEKEE (reference sequence). Trimming removed 5 bases at V and 1 base at J, with 11 bases between. CDR3 region: CASRPRQGTDTQYF. In nucleotides, the CDR3 is TGTGCCAGCAGGCCGAGGCAAGGCACAGATACGCAGTATTTT. The full variable domain, completed using reference TRBV5-5 and TRBJ2-3, is DAGVTQSPTHLIKTRGQQVTLRCSPISGHKSVSWYQQVLGQGPQFIFQYYEKEERGRGNFPDRFSARQFPNYSSELNVNALLLGDSALYLCASRPRQGTDTQYFGPGTRLTVL.

This clone showed up just once. The chain links TRBV5-6 to TRBJ2-7, with a possible D match to TRBD2 (6 bases). Germline CDR1 is SGHDT and CDR2 is YYEEEE. This CDR3 is built from 15 residues. Between the trimmed V and J ends, which lost 4 bases and 7 bases, there was a span of 21 bases. The CDR3: CASSLYRDSALEQYF. In DNA form, the CDR3 reads TGTGCCAGCAGCCTATACCGGGACTCCGCGCTAGAGCAGTACTTC.

The chain joins TRBV5-4 to TRBJ2-5; 9 bases align to TRBD2. The V and J ends lost 3 bases and 5 bases, in that order; junction bases with no gene match: 11. Germline V gives CDR1 SGHNT, CDR2 YYREEE (reference sequence). The CDR3 consists of 16 residues. CDR3 nucleotide sequence: TGTGCCAGCAGCTATGGCGGCGGGAGGGGGGAGGAGACCCAGTACTTC. Amino acid sequence: CASSYGGGRGEETQYF.

V gene TRBV5-8 combines with J gene TRBJ2-1, with 7 bases identical to TRBD1. Unmatched junction bases numbered 7, after V lost 4 bases and J lost 3 bases. The germline V gene encodes CDR1 SGHTS and CDR2 YDEGEE. This CDR3 has 15 residues. In nucleotides, the CDR3 is TGTGCCAGCAGCCTCGGACAGGCGGTCTACAATGAGCAGTTCTTC. It encodes CASSLGQAVYNEQFF. Full variable domain (outside the CDR3, taken from reference TRBV5-8 and TRBJ2-1): EAGVTQSPTHLIKTRGQQATLRCSPISGHTSVYWYQQALGLGLQFLLWYDEGEERNRGNFPPRFSGRQFPNYSSELNVNALELEDSALYLCASSLGQAVYNEQFFGPGTRLTVL.

The CDR3 loop is CASSHPQGALPIEQFF. The CDR3, as DNA: TGCGCCAGCAGCCACCCACAGGGGGCTCTCCCGATCGAGCAGTTCTTC. The J gene is TRBJ2-1, the V gene TRBV4-1; TRBD1 matches 9 bases. Germline CDR1 and CDR2: MGHRA and YSYEKL. The CDR3 is made up of 16 amino acids. The V and J ends lost 3 bases and 10 bases, in that order; junction bases with no gene match: 13.